This T cell receptor (beta chain) was retrieved from a study of T cell responses to AZD1222 COVID-19 vaccine. Study-level points and caveats: Baseline seropositivity occurred in only 5 to 7 AZD1222 recipients.

The CDR3 has 13 residues. Trimming stripped 0 bases from V and 11 bases from J, with 13 bases between. Germline CDR1 is LGHNA and CDR2 is YNFKEQ. This clone appeared a few times. Antigen unknown. Here immunoSEQ multiplex PCR was the method, and the copy in TCRdb shows in-frame clones only, minus some. The sample contains roughly 110,000 clones, 87% of which appear only once. This chain uses TRBV4-2 with TRBJ1-1; D is uncertain. This clonotype was obtained from an adult who received the AZD1222 COVID-19 vaccine. This sample comprised peripheral blood, obtained 28 days after the second AZD1222 dose. The CDR3 nucleotides read TGTGCCAGCAGCCAAGAAGAGGGCTTGGGGGCTTTCTTT. As protein: CASSQEEGLGAFF.